Reported below is one T cell receptor (beta chain). V trimming: 2 bases; J trimming: 1 base; junction bases outside the gene matches: 14. This CDR3 region has 19 residues. Germline V gene lookup returns CDR1 MDHEN and CDR2 SYDVKM. TCRdb reanalysed the 5' RACE reads using MiXCR and keeps one entry per CDR3 protein. The sample records 1.5 million to 2 million distinct CDR3 sequences, more than 30% being singletons. Healthy Caucasians made up all donors. The data were taken from a study of identical twins. The source material was cord blood. The chain combines TRBV28 with TRBJ1-1; 9 bases are shared with TRBD1. The sequence was collected from a newborn girl in good health. The CDR3 sequence: CASSLLFKDRGRWNTEAFF. The CDR3 DNA reads TGTGCCAGCAGTTTACTATTCAAGGACAGGGGACGGTGGAACACTGAAGCTTTCTTT. Full variable domain (outside the CDR3, taken from reference TRBV28 and TRBJ1-1): DVKVTQSSRYLVKRTGEKVFLECVQDMDHENMFWYRQDPGLGLRLIYFSYDVKMKEKGDIPEGYSVSREKKERFSLILESASTNQTSMYLCASSLLFKDRGRWNTEAFFGQGTRLTVV.